This T cell receptor beta chain was captured by sequencing in a study of blood T cells in healthy people across ages. This CDR3 spans 13 amino acids. Germline lookup yields CDR1 LGHDT and CDR2 YNNKEL (reference sequence). Trimming removed 2 bases from V and 6 bases from J, with 11 bases in between. Whole-study findings and limits: Estimated diversity across one million T cells was deemed an underestimate. PBMCs went unsorted, and a conclusive naive versus antigen-experienced comparison was therefore prevented. The study lacked donor CMV status, which possibly confounded expanded clonotype changes. Per-million-T-cell TCR beta diversity fell roughly linearly with age.

It was with a sample-barcoded 5' primer and a J-beta primer mix that a second PCR of roughly 7 to 12 cycles was run. TCRdb processed the 5' RACE reads anew with MiXCR; each CDR3 protein has one entry. This sample has 1,100,000 or so distinct CDR3 sequences, with around 45% found just once. This clonotype was counted only a few times. The target antigen is unknown. This clonotype originated in a woman aged 55-69 years in good health. V gene TRBV3-1 combines with J gene TRBJ2-7; D is possibly TRBD1 (5 bases). The sample taken for sequencing was blood. Here the CDR3 reads CASSQTTGGEQYF. Here the CDR3 DNA reads TGTGCCAGCAGCCAAACCACAGGCGGCGAGCAGTACTTC.